Reported below is one T cell receptor (beta chain). TCR cDNA molecules each carried a unique molecular identifier. TCRdb reprocessed the 5' RACE reads with MiXCR, giving one entry per CDR3 protein. The table has about 17,000 distinct CDR3 sequences, under 20% seen once. Time point defined: sample taken at primary tumor resection. Sequencing was performed on whole RNA extracted from tumor and nontumor lung tissue, or from frozen PBMC, and the material was left unsorted. Untreated early-stage non-small cell lung cancer patients, 55 to 85 in total, were the donors. This sample was taken from a study of spatial heterogeneity in lung cancer. Study in general: A unique TCR and UMI combination showed up more than ten times in raw reads, on average.

V was clipped by 4 bases and J by 6 bases, with 7 bases between them. Per the germline V gene, CDR1 is SGHDT and CDR2 is YYEEEE. The CDR3 totals 11 residues. This receptor was obtained from a male donor with early-stage non-small cell lung cancer. The sample here was PBMCs, taken at surgery. The gene calls are TRBV5-6 and TRBJ2-5; D gene unclear. As DNA, the CDR3 is TGTGCCAGCAGCGGGTCGCAGACCCAGTACTTC. This codes for CASSGSQTQYF.